The clone carrying this TCR beta chain was seen just once. The source of the sample is a study of identical twins. The CDR3 contains 17 residues. Germline-derived CDR1 and CDR2 are SGHTA and FQGTGA. The V gene end was trimmed by 4 bases and the J gene end by 4 bases; junction bases not matched to a gene: 7. Using its own MiXCR run on the 5' RACE reads, TCRdb lists one record per CDR3 protein. The sample gives hundreds of thousands of distinct CDR3 sequences, 20% to 25% of which show up once; 2.9% is in the top ten. These records were also assigned to another study, of T cells expressing NK-cell markers.

The V and J genes are TRBV7-3 and TRBJ2-3; TRBD2 matches 14 bases. The receptor comes from a woman aged 18-29 years in good health. Sequences were obtained from CD4+ T cells sorted from blood. CDR3 coding DNA: TGTGCCAGCAGCTCCCCCAGACTAGCGGGGGGGCCAGATACGCAGTATTTT. Protein: CASSSPRLAGGPDTQYF.